This T cell receptor (beta chain) is from a study of T cell repertoires in cytomegalovirus infection. Across the whole study: Signatures in public TCR beta sequences pointed to both CMV infection and matching HLA type.

This clonotype was counted at least ten times. The CDR3 has 13 residues. V shed 9 bases and J 2 bases; nucleotides not matched to a gene: 1. TCRdb redid the calling of the reads with MiXCR, one entry per CDR3 protein. Altogether some 220,000 distinct CDR3 sequences are present, about 12% being singletons, with the ten largest covering approximately 1.8%. This TCR derives from a human donor in good health (CMV status not recorded). Some clones in this sample may be carry-over from other donors' samples. Sequenced sample: PBMCs. This rearrangement joins TRBV12-3 or TRBV12-4 to TRBJ2-6; 7 bases agree with TRBD1. This chain's CDR3 is CASDRAGANVLTF. CDR3 bases: TGTGCCAGTGACAGGGCTGGGGCCAACGTCCTGACTTTC.